This entry features one T cell receptor beta chain sequence. Which antigen it targets is not known. No qualities accompany the bases; no much larger clone lies one base away. The immunoSEQ Assay, a bias-controlled multiplex PCR, was used to amplify TCRbeta CDR3 regions from genomic DNA. Concerning the study's data processing: Nucleated cell counts per sample were estimated from amplification of reference gene primers within the assay. To quantify the absolute abundance of each unique TCRbeta CDR3 rearrangement, sequence reads were collapsed and filtered. For each sample, productive Simpson clonality was calculated by taking the square root of Simpson's diversity index across productive rearrangements. Not all clones reach the TCRdb copy of this immuneACCESS table, which keeps in-frame sequences only. Checked studies attribute under half of the gap to unresolved V genes and leave the rest unexplained. V and J calls and clone size follow that table, whereas D and trimming were derived from the DNA. For this sample there are over 200,000 clones; approximately 80% appear just once. Of the sample, around 7.8% is held by the ten largest clones.

In Seattle, one collaborating source enrolled patients while the infection was active and tracked those patients longitudinally over the course of disease. Whole blood was collected in K2EDTA tubes by collaborating institutions according to the institutions' own protocols. For TCRbeta analysis, collaborators shipped samples as frozen whole blood, isolated PBMCs, or DNA extracted from either of those sample types. The CDR3 covers 14 residues, taking in both the cysteine and the phenylalanine. Of the read, only the CDR3 DNA is kept; its 42 bases are in frame from base 1. CDR1 and CDR2 are read off the germline V gene as MNHEY and SVGAGI. V is shortened by 6 bases, J by 5 bases, and the region joining them spans 16 bases. The entry originates in a study of blood T cell repertoires in COVID-19 (TCRdb year 2020). In the study overall: Collaborator samples came from the United States, Italy and Spain and covered acute and convalescent phases of COVID-19. The prospective study material was composed of cDNA or gDNA derived from T cells, B-cell-depleted T cells, or PBMCs. Subjects who had been exposed to COVID-19, were actively infected with it, or had recovered from it provided the deeply sampled blood TCRbeta repertoires that made up the dataset. The repertoires were made available in a free public database intended to serve as a resource for research on the immune response to SARS-CoV-2. Samples came from the ongoing ImmuneRACE study (first 160 participants) plus 1,254 subjects from 6 global collaborators. The sample metadata nearly always contained a de-identified subject ID, COVID-19 status, age in years and sex. Where available, HLA class I and class II types were taken from metadata supplied by the sample provider and were not determined by assay-based typing. What the work shows at the level of the full study, not this receptor alone: How much clinical and demographic metadata was included differed by source and by participant, and the metadata was provided uncurated.

The TCR comes from a woman over 75 with COVID-19, enrolled during active disease. This receptor chain uses TRBV6-5 and TRBJ1-1; TRBD1 might be the D gene, on 5 matching bases. Sequenced input: peripheral blood. In nucleotides, the sequence is TGTGCCAGCAGAGCCCCCGGGGGGAATACTGAAGCTTTCTTT. It is translated as CASRAPGGNTEAFF.